The rows below give T cell receptor beta chains drawn from one sample of a study of T cell repertoires in cytomegalovirus infection. A single record per CDR3 protein comes from TCRdb applying MiXCR to the reads. This sample has more than 300,000 distinct CDR3 sequences, with roughly 34% found just once. Antigens of these TCRs are unknown. The material was cultured PBMCs, obtained from culture after CMV antigen stimulation. These receptors all stem from a human donor in good health (CMV status not recorded). Some clones in this sample may be carry-over from other donors' samples. Both conserved end residues are part of each CDR3. The D gene is left open where the match is weak. Size values are once, few and many counts, or a class for expanded clones, and some rows have none.

V,size,D,length,J,CDR3,DNA
TRBV6-2/TRBV6-3,NA,NA,15,TRBJ2-2,CASSYIPADTGELFF,TGTGCCAGCAGTTACATACCCGCCGACACCGGGGAGCTGTTTTTT
TRBV6-1,NA,NA,19,TRBJ1-2,CASSYPGARTSAYNYGYTF,TGTGCCAGCAGTTATCCCGGGGCGCGAACTTCAGCGTATAACTATGGCTACACCTTC
TRBV28,few,TRBD1,16,TRBJ1-2,CASRISGTDVSDGYTF,TGTGCCAGCAGGATATCCGGGACAGACGTTAGTGATGGCTACACCTTC
TRBV7-2,NA,TRBD1,14,TRBJ1-6,CASSFGTANSPLHF,TGTGCCAGCAGCTTCGGGACAGCCAATTCACCCCTCCACTTT
TRBV27,NA,NA,17,TRBJ2-3,CASSLGGSSIGPDTQYF,TGTGCCAGCAGTTTGGGCGGGTCCTCCATCGGCCCAGATACGCAGTATTTT
TRBV7-2,few,TRBD2,15,TRBJ2-3,CASSLVPGGADTQYF,TGTGCCAGCAGCTTAGTTCCGGGAGGGGCCGATACGCAGTATTTT
TRBV6-8,NA,NA,13,TRBJ1-3,CASSTLSGNTIYF,TGTGCCAGCAGCACCCTCTCTGGAAACACCATATATTTT
TRBV6-2/TRBV6-3,once,TRBD1,17,TRBJ2-7,CASSRPHTGTGTYEQYF,TGTGCCAGCAGTCGCCCTCATACCGGGACAGGAACCTACGAGCAGTACTTC
TRBV4-2,few,NA,16,TRBJ1-2,CASSQGTGVGQFGYTF,TGTGCCAGCAGCCAAGGAACGGGGGTTGGGCAGTTCGGCTACACCTTC
TRBV11-3,NA,NA,17,TRBJ2-1,CASSPGAAVKIITEQFF,TGTGCCAGCAGCCCCGGGGCGGCCGTTAAGATCATCACGGAGCAGTTCTTC
TRBV7-2,few,NA,16,TRBJ1-5,CASSGDGTGGNQPQHF,TGTGCCAGCAGCGGCGATGGGACGGGTGGCAATCAGCCCCAGCATTTT
TRBV4-3,NA,NA,14,TRBJ1-1,CASSHGTERTEAFF,TGCGCCAGCAGCCACGGGACGGAACGGACTGAAGCTTTCTTT
TRBV29-1,NA,NA,12,TRBJ2-5,CSVDAGQETQYF,TGCAGCGTTGATGCAGGGCAAGAGACCCAGTACTTC
TRBV28,once,TRBD1,17,TRBJ1-5,CASSLRGTGVLDQPQHF,TGTGCCAGCAGTTTAAGGGGGACAGGGGTTTTAGATCAGCCCCAGCATTTT
TRBV10-3,few,NA,14,TRBJ2-7,CATQGGGNSYEQYF,TGTGCCACTCAGGGGGGGGGCAACTCCTACGAGCAGTACTTC
TRBV24-1,NA,TRBD1,14,TRBJ2-1,CATSELSGTGEQFF,TGTGCCACCAGTGAACTAAGCGGGACAGGGGAGCAGTTCTTC
TRBV15,NA,NA,14,TRBJ2-7,CATSRDRLTYEQYF,TGTGCCACCAGCAGAGATCGGCTCACCTACGAGCAGTACTTC
TRBV7-9,few,TRBD1,19,TRBJ1-5,CASSLGSFGTGRANQPQHF,TGTGCCAGCAGCTTGGGTTCCTTTGGGACAGGGAGGGCCAATCAGCCCCAGCATTTT
TRBV5-4,NA,TRBD2,15,TRBJ2-7,CASSPRRGRPYEQYF,TGTGCCAGCAGCCCAAGGCGCGGGAGGCCGTACGAGCAGTACTTC
TRBV7-9,NA,NA,15,TRBJ2-3,CASSSPRSSTDTQYF,TGTGCCAGCAGCTCTCCCCGCTCTAGCACAGATACGCAGTATTTT
TRBV10-2,NA,NA,15,TRBJ2-3,CASSEEGAPPSAQYF,TGCGCCAGCAGTGAGGAGGGAGCCCCGCCGTCGGCGCAGTATTTT
TRBV6-1,few,TRBD2,15,TRBJ2-7,CASSVVSGTPYEQYF,TGTGCCAGCAGTGTTGTTAGCGGGACCCCCTACGAGCAGTACTTC
TRBV4-3,NA,NA,13,TRBJ1-5,CASSQDNSQPQHF,TGCGCCAGCAGCCAAGATAATAGTCAGCCCCAGCATTTT
TRBV6-2/TRBV6-3,once,NA,14,TRBJ2-5,CASSPTGTKETQYF,TGTGCCAGCAGTCCCACCGGGACAAAAGAGACCCAGTACTTC
TRBV28,few,TRBD2,15,TRBJ2-3,CASTMTSGRENTQYF,TGTGCCAGCACCATGACTAGCGGGAGGGAAAATACGCAGTATTTT
TRBV7-6,few,NA,16,TRBJ2-1,CASSAYGSETYNEQFF,TGTGCCAGCAGCGCTTACGGTAGCGAGACCTACAATGAGCAGTTCTTC
TRBV7-6,many,TRBD2,18,TRBJ2-1,CASSFLGSGTSAYNEQFF,TGTGCCAGCAGCTTTTTAGGTTCCGGGACTAGCGCCTACAATGAGCAGTTCTTC
TRBV11-2,NA,NA,15,TRBJ1-2,CASSFPGRSSYGYTF,TGTGCCAGCAGCTTCCCCGGCCGGTCTTCCTATGGCTACACCTTC
TRBV6-5,NA,TRBD2,15,TRBJ2-3,CASSFSGLAEDTQYF,TGTGCCAGCAGCTTTAGCGGACTAGCAGAAGATACGCAGTATTTT